This is a list of T cell receptor beta chains from one sample in a study of blood T cell repertoires in COVID-19. The data were produced by immunoSEQ multiplex PCR, yet TCRdb's version contains in-frame clones alone and is incomplete. The profile covers roughly 200,000 clones, with over 75% appearing a single time and over 2.5% taken by the ten largest. The sequenced material came from peripheral blood. All receptors derive from a man aged 55 to 70 with acute or convalescent COVID-19. CDR3s include the opening cysteine and the closing phenylalanine or tryptophan. Each record gives: V gene, D gene, clone size, J gene, CDR3 protein, CDR3 DNA. D genes are given only for firm matches. A clone size is listed for some rows: how often the clone was seen (once, few, many), or a class if it is expanded.

TRBV6-2/TRBV6-3	-	-	TRBJ1-2	CASSLLYGYTF	TGTGCCAGCAGCCTACTATATGGCTACACCTTC
TRBV4-1	TRBD2	-	TRBJ2-7	CASSQHLAVSYEQYF	TGCGCCAGCAGCCAACACCTAGCGGTTTCCTACGAGCAGTACTTC
TRBV24-1	-	-	TRBJ2-1	CATSVQHNKQFF	TGTGCCACCAGTGTACAGCACAATAAGCAGTTCTTC
TRBV9	-	-	TRBJ1-4	CASSANTGSNEKLFF	TGTGCCAGCAGCGCAAATACGGGGTCTAATGAAAAACTGTTTTTT
TRBV27	-	-	TRBJ2-7	CASGPDGGSYEQYF	TGTGCCAGCGGCCCAGATGGGGGGTCCTACGAGCAGTACTTC
TRBV6-5	-	-	TRBJ2-2	CASSSSRALTGELFF	TGTGCCAGCAGTTCATCCAGGGCTCTGACCGGGGAGCTGTTTTTT
TRBV7-3	-	-	TRBJ2-1	CASSSQAGEQFF	TGTGCCAGCAGCTCCCAGGCAGGTGAGCAGTTCTTC
TRBV6-1	-	-	TRBJ1-3	CASSERFRETARNTIYF	TGTGCCAGCAGTGAACGGTTCCGAGAGACAGCTAGAAACACCATATATTTT
TRBV7-2	-	-	TRBJ2-5	CASSPGQKETQYF	TGTGCCAGCAGCCCAGGACAGAAAGAGACCCAGTACTTC
TRBV3-1/TRBV3-2	-	few	TRBJ1-6	CASSLGQLNSPLHF	TGTGCCAGCAGCCTAGGACAGCTTAATTCACCCCTCCACTTT
TRBV28	TRBD1	-	TRBJ1-6	CASSSPGQGISPLHF	TGTGCCAGCAGCTCACCGGGACAGGGGATTTCACCCCTCCACTTT
TRBV5-1	-	few	TRBJ1-3	CASSLPGNTIYF	TGCGCCAGCAGCTTGCCAGGAAACACCATATATTTT
TRBV5-1	TRBD1	-	TRBJ1-4	CASSLDGTGGEKLFF	TGCGCCAGCAGCTTGGACGGGACAGGGGGAGAAAAACTGTTTTTT
TRBV18	TRBD2	once	TRBJ2-3	CASSPRERETDTQYF	TGTGCCAGCTCACCCCGTGAGCGGGAGACAGATACGCAGTATTTT
TRBV7-9	-	-	TRBJ2-1	CASSLKGVGGRSYNEQFF	TGTGCCAGCAGCTTGAAAGGGGTCGGGGGACGCTCCTACAATGAGCAGTTCTTC
TRBV19	TRBD2	-	TRBJ2-2	CASSKVAGGRTNTGELFF	TGTGCCAGTAGTAAGGTAGCGGGAGGACGAACAAACACCGGGGAGCTGTTTTTT
TRBV3-1/TRBV3-2	-	once	TRBJ2-2	CASSQGQGRNTGELFF	TGTGCCAGCAGCCAAGGGCAGGGAAGGAACACCGGGGAGCTGTTTTTT
TRBV7-9	TRBD1	-	TRBJ2-7	CASSSRTGSYEQYF	TGTGCCAGCAGCTCCCGGACAGGCTCCTACGAGCAGTACTTC
TRBV7-9	TRBD1	-	TRBJ2-7	CASSAGPGGDRGYEQYF	TGTGCCAGCAGCGCTGGGCCCGGGGGGGACAGGGGTTACGAGCAGTACTTC
TRBV5-5	TRBD1	-	TRBJ2-7	CASSYQPGQAAYEQYF	TGTGCCAGCAGCTACCAACCGGGACAGGCGGCCTACGAGCAGTACTTC
TRBV6-4	TRBD2	-	TRBJ2-1	CASNSPGSGAYNEQFF	TGTGCCAGCAATTCCCCTGGTAGCGGGGCCTACAATGAGCAGTTCTTC
TRBV27	-	-	TRBJ2-7	CASYLRPGAGGEQYF	TGTGCCAGCTACCTGCGGCCAGGGGCGGGCGGCGAGCAGTACTTC
TRBV27	-	-	TRBJ1-4	CASFHGEKLFF	TGTGCCAGCTTCCACGGGGAAAAACTGTTTTTT